There are a few counts of the clone carrying this T cell receptor beta chain. Its antigen is not identified. This sample was included in a study of T-cell memory formation after mild COVID-19. V was pared by 7 bases and J by 6 bases, with 17 bases between. The CDR3 spans 14 residues. Study-wide points: From day 15 to 85, contracting clones were balanced between CD4 and CD8, whereas later expanders leaned toward CD4+. Memory cells collected pre-infection included some clones that later responded, suggesting cross-reactive memory joined. Second-wave clones with a day 37 peak had unconfirmed SARS-CoV-2 specificity.

TCRdb ran MiXCR on the 5' RACE reads and lists one entry per CDR3 protein. The sample has 200,000 to 300,000 distinct CDR3 sequences, around 17% seen once; the top ten hold 20% to 25%. The V call is TRBV12-3 or TRBV12-4, the J call TRBJ2-3, with D perhaps TRBD1 (6 bases). The TCR sequence derives from a man between 18 and 29 years old who had mild COVID-19 (a few samples of this study predate the infection). Cell type and time point are not known. What was sequenced was PBMCs or a T cell subset sorted from them (not recorded which). The CDR3 loop is CASTQGRGWDTQYF. Here the CDR3 DNA reads TGTGCCAGCACCCAAGGCAGGGGATGGGATACGCAGTATTTT.